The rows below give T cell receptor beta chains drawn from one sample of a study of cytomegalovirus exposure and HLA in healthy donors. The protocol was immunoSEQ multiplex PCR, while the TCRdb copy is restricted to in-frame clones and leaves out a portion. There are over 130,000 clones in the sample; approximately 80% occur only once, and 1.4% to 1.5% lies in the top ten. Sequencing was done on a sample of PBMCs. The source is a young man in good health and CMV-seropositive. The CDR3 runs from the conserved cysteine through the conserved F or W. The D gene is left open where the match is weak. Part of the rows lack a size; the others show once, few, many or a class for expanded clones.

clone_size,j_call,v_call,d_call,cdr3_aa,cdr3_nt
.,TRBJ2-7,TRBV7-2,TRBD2,CASSSRRSGSTYEQYF,TGTGCCAGCAGCTCCCGCCGGAGCGGGAGCACCTACGAGCAGTACTTC
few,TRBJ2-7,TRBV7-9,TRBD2,CASSHFGTSPTYEQYF,TGTGCCAGCAGCCATTTCGGGACTAGCCCTACCTACGAGCAGTACTTC
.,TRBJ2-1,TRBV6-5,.,CASSRPDYHNEQFF,TGTGCCAGCAGTCGGCCGGACTACCACAATGAGCAGTTCTTC
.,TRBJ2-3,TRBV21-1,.,CASSKDPGGICTDTQYF,TGTGCCAGCAGCAAAGACCCAGGGGGCATTTGCACAGATACGCAGTATTTT
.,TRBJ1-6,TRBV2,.,CASSEGRGYYSPLHF,TGTGCCAGCAGTGAGGGGAGGGGTTATTATTCACCCCTCCACTTT
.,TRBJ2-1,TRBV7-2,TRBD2,CASSLLLAGTHNEQFF,TGTGCCAGCAGCTTACTGCTAGCGGGTACCCACAATGAGCAGTTCTTC
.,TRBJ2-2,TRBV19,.,CASRGIEGSAGELFF,TGTGCCAGTCGGGGGATTGAGGGATCGGCCGGGGAGCTGTTTTTT
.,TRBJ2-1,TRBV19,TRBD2,CASSLAVEQFF,TGTGCCAGTAGCCTAGCGGTCGAGCAGTTCTTC
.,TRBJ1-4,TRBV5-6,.,CASRAQGSNEKLFF,TGTGCCAGCAGGGCACAGGGATCAAATGAAAAACTGTTTTTT
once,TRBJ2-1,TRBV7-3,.,CASSPVGGVGYNEQFF,TGTGCCAGCAGCCCGGTGGGCGGGGTAGGGTACAATGAGCAGTTCTTC
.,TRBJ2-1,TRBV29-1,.,CSVGGTVFNEQFF,TGCAGCGTTGGCGGGACAGTATTCAATGAGCAGTTCTTC
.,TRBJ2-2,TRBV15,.,CATSRDLTGMDTGELFF,TGTGCCACCAGCAGAGATCTCACAGGGATGGACACCGGGGAGCTGTTTTTT
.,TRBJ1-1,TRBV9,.,CASSVGQGTNTEAFF,TGTGCCAGCAGCGTAGGTCAGGGGACGAACACTGAAGCTTTCTTT
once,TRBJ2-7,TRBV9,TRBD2,CASSATGTSGYEQYF,TGTGCCAGCAGCGCTACCGGGACTAGCGGCTACGAGCAGTACTTC
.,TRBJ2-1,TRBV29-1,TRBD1,CSVQRTGTGGNEQFF,TGCAGCGTTCAAAGGACTGGGACAGGGGGAAATGAGCAGTTCTTC
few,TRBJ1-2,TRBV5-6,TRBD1,CASSLSYGQERYVGGYTF,TGTGCCAGCAGCTTGTCCTACGGACAGGAGCGCTACGTGGGTGGCTACACCTTC
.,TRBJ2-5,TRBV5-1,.,CASSSGRGGIQETQYF,TGCGCCAGCAGCTCTGGAAGGGGCGGGATCCAAGAGACCCAGTACTTC
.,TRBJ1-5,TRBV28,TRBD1,CASSLVQGASNQPQHF,TGTGCCAGCAGTCTCGTACAGGGGGCCAGCAATCAGCCCCAGCATTTT
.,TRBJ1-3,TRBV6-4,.,CASSDSLTMSPGNTIYF,TGTGCCAGCAGTGACTCCCTGACTATGAGTCCGGGAAACACCATATATTTT
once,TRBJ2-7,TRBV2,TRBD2,CATNPLAGVHEQYF,TGTGCCACCAACCCCTTAGCGGGAGTCCACGAGCAGTACTTC
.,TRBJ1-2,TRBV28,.,CASRVGGGFGNYGYTF,TGTGCCAGCAGGGTGGGAGGGGGTTTCGGAAACTATGGCTACACCTTC
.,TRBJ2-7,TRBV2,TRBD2,CASSEEFAGDLTYEQYF,TGTGCCAGCAGTGAAGAGTTTGCGGGAGACCTTACCTACGAGCAGTACTTC
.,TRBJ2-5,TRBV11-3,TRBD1,CASTPKGAETQYF,TGTGCCAGCACCCCCAAGGGGGCCGAGACCCAGTACTTC
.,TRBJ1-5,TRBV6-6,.,CASTLTEYSNQPQHF,TGTGCCAGCACCCTGACAGAGTATAGCAATCAGCCCCAGCATTTT
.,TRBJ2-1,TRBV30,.,CAWSPGSGREQFF,TGTGCCTGGAGTCCCGGGTCAGGGCGCGAGCAGTTCTTC
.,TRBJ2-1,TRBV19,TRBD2,CASSPRREREGEQFF,TGTGCCAGTAGTCCTCGGCGGGAGAGAGAAGGTGAGCAGTTCTTC
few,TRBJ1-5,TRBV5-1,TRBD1,CAKGADQPQHF,TGCGCCAAGGGGGCGGATCAGCCCCAGCATTTT
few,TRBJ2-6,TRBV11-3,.,CASSFRAGVSSGANVLTF,TGTGCCAGCAGCTTCAGGGCAGGGGTCTCCTCTGGGGCCAACGTCCTGACTTTC
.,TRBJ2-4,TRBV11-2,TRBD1,CASSWGWDRGAKNIQYF,TGTGCCAGCAGCTGGGGGTGGGACAGGGGAGCCAAAAACATTCAGTACTTC
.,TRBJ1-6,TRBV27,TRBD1,CASSFGTGENSPLHF,TGTGCCAGCAGTTTCGGGACAGGGGAGAATTCACCCCTCCACTTT
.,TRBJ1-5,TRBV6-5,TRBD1,CASSSQGAGNQPQHF,TGTGCCAGCAGTTCTCAGGGGGCTGGCAATCAGCCCCAGCATTTT
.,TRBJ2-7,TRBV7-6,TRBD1,CASSLDGDRAGEQYF,TGTGCCAGCAGCTTAGATGGGGACAGGGCGGGCGAGCAGTACTTC
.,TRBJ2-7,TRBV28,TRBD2,CASNAGATYEQYF,TGTGCCAGCAACGCGGGAGCGACCTACGAGCAGTACTTC
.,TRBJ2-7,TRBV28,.,CASSSPPPHEQYF,TGTGCCAGCAGTTCCCCACCTCCCCACGAGCAGTACTTC
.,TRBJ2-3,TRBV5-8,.,CASTWTAPQDTQYF,TGTGCCAGCACCTGGACTGCACCCCAAGATACGCAGTATTTT
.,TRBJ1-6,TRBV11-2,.,CASSYPQGSYNSPLHF,TGTGCCAGCAGCTACCCTCAGGGCTCCTATAATTCACCCCTCCACTTT
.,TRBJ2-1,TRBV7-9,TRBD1,CASSPRDRVNEQFF,TGTGCCAGCAGCCCCCGGGACAGGGTTAATGAGCAGTTCTTC
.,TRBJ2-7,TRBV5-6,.,CASKSVAYEQYF,TGTGCCAGCAAGTCGGTAGCCTACGAGCAGTACTTC
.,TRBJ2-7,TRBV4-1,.,CASSQDRGALSEQYF,TGCGCCAGCAGCCAAGATCGGGGGGCTTTGTCCGAGCAGTACTTC
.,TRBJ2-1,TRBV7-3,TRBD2,CASSPFGSGRSEQFF,TGTGCCAGCAGCCCCTTTGGTAGCGGGAGGTCTGAGCAGTTCTTC
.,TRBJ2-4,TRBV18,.,CASARPSTLAKNIQYF,TGTGCCAGCGCTAGACCGAGTACGCTAGCCAAAAACATTCAGTACTTC
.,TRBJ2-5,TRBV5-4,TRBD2,CASSLIIAGDSTYQETQYF,TGTGCCAGCAGCTTAATTATAGCGGGGGATTCGACGTACCAAGAGACCCAGTACTTC
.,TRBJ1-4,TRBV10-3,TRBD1,CAISDPGRGREDEKLFF,TGTGCCATCAGTGACCCTGGCAGGGGGCGCGAAGATGAAAAACTGTTTTTT
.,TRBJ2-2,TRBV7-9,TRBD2,CASSSILAGGGGTGELFF,TGTGCCAGCAGCTCAATACTAGCGGGAGGTGGTGGCACCGGGGAGCTGTTTTTT
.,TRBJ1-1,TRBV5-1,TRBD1,CASSHGQGDRDTEAFF,TGCGCCAGCAGCCACGGACAGGGGGATCGAGACACTGAAGCTTTCTTT